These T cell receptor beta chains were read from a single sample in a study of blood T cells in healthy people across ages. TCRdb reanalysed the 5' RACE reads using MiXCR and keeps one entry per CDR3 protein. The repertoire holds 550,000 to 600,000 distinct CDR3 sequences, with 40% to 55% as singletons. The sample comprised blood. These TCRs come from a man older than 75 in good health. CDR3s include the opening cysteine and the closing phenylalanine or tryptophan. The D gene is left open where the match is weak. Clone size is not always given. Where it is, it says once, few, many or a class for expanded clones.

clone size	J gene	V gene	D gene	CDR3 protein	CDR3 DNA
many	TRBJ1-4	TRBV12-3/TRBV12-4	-	CASSEVEKLFF	TGTGCCAGCAGTGAGGTTGAAAAACTGTTTTTT
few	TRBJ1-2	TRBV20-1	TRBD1	CSVPRPGTVGGYTF	TGCAGTGTCCCAAGGCCGGGGACAGTCGGTGGCTACACCTTC
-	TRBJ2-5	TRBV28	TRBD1	CASSLMRQGQETQYF	TGTGCCAGCAGCCTTATGCGACAGGGGCAAGAGACCCAGTACTTC
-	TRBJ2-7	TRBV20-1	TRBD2	CSASAAGGRYEQYF	TGCAGTGCTAGTGCAGCGGGGGGTCGGTACGAGCAGTACTTC
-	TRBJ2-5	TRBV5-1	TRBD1	CASTRDSNQLEQYF	TGCGCCAGCACACGGGACAGTAACCAATTGGAGCAGTACTTC
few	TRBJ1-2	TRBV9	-	CASSVYAGGYGYTF	TGTGCCAGCAGCGTATATGCGGGAGGCTATGGCTACACCTTC
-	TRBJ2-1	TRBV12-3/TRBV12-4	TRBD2	CASSFTRSRLAGNEQFF	TGTGCCAGCAGTTTCACCCGGTCGCGTCTAGCGGGCAATGAGCAGTTCTTC
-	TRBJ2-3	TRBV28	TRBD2	CASSLPGTSDSHTRDTQYF	TGTGCCAGCAGTCTCCCCGGGACTAGCGATTCACACACACGTGATACGCAGTATTTT
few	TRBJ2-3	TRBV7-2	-	CASSLGRLRGISTDTQYF	TGTGCCAGCAGCTTAGGGCGGTTGCGTGGAATTAGCACAGATACGCAGTATTTT
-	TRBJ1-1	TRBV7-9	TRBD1	CASSLAGTGEVFF	TGTGCCAGCAGCTTAGCGGGGACAGGGGAAGTTTTCTTT
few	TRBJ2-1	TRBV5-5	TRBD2	CASSLVGGGLSYSEQFF	TGTGCCAGCAGCTTGGTGGGGGGGGGACTTTCCTACAGTGAGCAGTTCTTC
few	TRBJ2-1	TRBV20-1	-	CSASVNNEQFF	TGCAGTGCTAGCGTAAACAATGAGCAGTTCTTC
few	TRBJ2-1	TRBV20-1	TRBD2	CSAPGTSFSFEFF	TGCAGTGCTCCCGGGACTAGTTTCTCCTTCGAGTTCTTC
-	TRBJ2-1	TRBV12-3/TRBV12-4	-	CASSSPYNEQFF	TGTGCCAGCAGCTCACCCTACAATGAGCAGTTCTTC
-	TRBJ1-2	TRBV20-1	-	CSATPEDYGYTF	TGCAGTGCTACGCCAGAAGACTATGGCTACACCTTC
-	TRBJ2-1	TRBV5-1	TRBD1	CASSLSSGGDEQFF	TGCGCCAGCAGCTTGAGTTCAGGGGGCGATGAGCAGTTCTTC
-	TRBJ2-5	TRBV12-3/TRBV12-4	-	CASSFVGYQETQYF	TGTGCCAGCAGTTTCGTTGGGTACCAAGAGACCCAGTACTTC
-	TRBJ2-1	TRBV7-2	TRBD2	CASSLSGAPSSYNEQFF	TGTGCCAGCAGCTTAAGCGGGGCCCCGAGCTCCTACAATGAGCAGTTCTTC
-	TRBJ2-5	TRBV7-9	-	CASSLALGGAYNEQYF	TGTGCCAGCAGCTTAGCCCTCGGGGGCGCCTACAATGAGCAGTACTTC
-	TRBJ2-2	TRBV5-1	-	CASSSTGTTNTGELFF	TGCGCCAGCAGCTCGACAGGAACTACGAACACCGGGGAGCTGTTTTTT
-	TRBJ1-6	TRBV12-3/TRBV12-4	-	CASSEFGAPNSPLHF	TGTGCCAGCAGTGAGTTCGGGGCCCCTAATTCACCCCTCCACTTT
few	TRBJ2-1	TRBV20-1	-	CSARDYGGTYNEQFF	TGCAGTGCTAGAGATTATGGGGGAACCTACAATGAGCAGTTCTTC
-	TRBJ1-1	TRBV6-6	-	CASTHANGAGTEAFF	TGTGCCAGCACCCATGCCAACGGGGCAGGCACTGAAGCTTTCTTT
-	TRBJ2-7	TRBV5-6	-	CASSLAEQEYEQYF	TGTGCCAGCAGCTTGGCGGAACAGGAATACGAGCAGTACTTC
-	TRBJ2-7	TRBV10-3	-	CAISEVGSPYEQYF	TGTGCCATCAGTGAAGTAGGCAGCCCCTACGAGCAGTACTTC
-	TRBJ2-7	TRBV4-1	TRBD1	CASSQRYKDRDEQYF	TGCGCCAGCAGCCAACGATATAAGGACAGGGACGAGCAGTACTTC
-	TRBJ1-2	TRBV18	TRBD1	CASSPAGGYSGYTF	TGTGCCAGCTCACCTGCAGGGGGATATAGCGGCTACACCTTC
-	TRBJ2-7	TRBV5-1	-	CASTRQSGYAYEQYF	TGCGCCAGCACCCGACAAAGCGGTTATGCTTACGAGCAGTACTTC
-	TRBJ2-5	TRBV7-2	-	CASSSSRQALRETQYF	TGTGCCAGCAGCTCCAGCCGACAGGCCCTCCGAGAGACCCAGTACTTC
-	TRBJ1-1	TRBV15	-	CATSRDWTVGTEAFF	TGTGCCACCAGCAGAGATTGGACAGTAGGAACTGAAGCTTTCTTT
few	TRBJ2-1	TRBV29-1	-	CSVERSHNEQFF	TGCAGCGTTGAGAGAAGCCACAATGAGCAGTTCTTC
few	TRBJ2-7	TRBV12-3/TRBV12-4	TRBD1	CASSLAGTVYEQYF	TGTGCCAGCAGTTTAGCCGGGACAGTCTACGAGCAGTACTTC
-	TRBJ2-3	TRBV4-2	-	CASSQPQLGDTQYF	TGTGCCAGCAGCCAACCACAATTGGGGGATACGCAGTATTTT
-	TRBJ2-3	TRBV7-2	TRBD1	CASSTYPTGVADTQYF	TGTGCCAGCAGCACCTACCCTACAGGGGTGGCAGATACGCAGTATTTT
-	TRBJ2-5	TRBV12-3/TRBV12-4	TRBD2	CASSRLAGAETQYF	TGTGCCAGCAGCAGACTAGCGGGAGCGGAGACCCAGTACTTC
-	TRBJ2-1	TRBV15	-	CATSRELEFEQFF	TGTGCCACCAGCAGAGAATTGGAATTTGAGCAGTTCTTC
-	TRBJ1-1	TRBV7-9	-	CASSPPWGNTEAFF	TGTGCCAGCAGCCCCCCGTGGGGGAACACTGAAGCTTTCTTT
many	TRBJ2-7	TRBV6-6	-	CASSYGRAYEQYF	TGTGCCAGCAGTTACGGCAGGGCCTACGAGCAGTACTTC
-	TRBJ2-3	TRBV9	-	CASSVADRITLDTQYF	TGTGCCAGCAGCGTAGCGGACAGAATCACTCTAGATACGCAGTATTTT
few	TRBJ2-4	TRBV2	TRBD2	CASSVQGLAAKNIQYF	TGTGCCAGCAGTGTACAGGGACTAGCGGCCAAAAACATTCAGTACTTC
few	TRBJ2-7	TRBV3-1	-	CASSQGRSYEQYF	TGTGCCAGCAGTCAGGGACGGTCCTACGAGCAGTACTTC
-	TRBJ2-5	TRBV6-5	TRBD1	CAGSYSWAGGSKETQYF	TGTGCTGGCAGTTACTCGTGGGCAGGGGGCTCGAAAGAGACCCAGTACTTC
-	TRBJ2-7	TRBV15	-	CATSRGGTLYEQYF	TGTGCCACCAGCAGAGGCGGGACACTCTACGAGCAGTACTTC
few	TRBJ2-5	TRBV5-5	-	CASSLIGQQETQYF	TGTGCCAGCAGCTTGATCGGACAGCAAGAGACCCAGTACTTC
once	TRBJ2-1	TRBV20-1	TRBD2	CSVAGRGFHEQFF	TGCAGTGTAGCGGGCCGGGGTTTCCATGAGCAGTTCTTC
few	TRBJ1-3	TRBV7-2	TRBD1	CASSGGSLSGNTIYF	TGTGCCAGCTCAGGGGGCAGCCTCTCTGGAAACACCATATATTTT
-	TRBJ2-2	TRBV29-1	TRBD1	CSVPGQAVSNTGELFF	TGCAGCGTCCCGGGACAGGCAGTTTCGAACACCGGGGAGCTGTTTTTT
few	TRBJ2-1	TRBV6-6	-	CASRAIGENEQFF	TGTGCCAGCAGGGCAATCGGGGAGAATGAGCAGTTCTTC
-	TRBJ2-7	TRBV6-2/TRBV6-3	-	CASSYGGRSEQYF	TGTGCCAGCAGTTACGGGGGACGTAGCGAGCAGTACTTC